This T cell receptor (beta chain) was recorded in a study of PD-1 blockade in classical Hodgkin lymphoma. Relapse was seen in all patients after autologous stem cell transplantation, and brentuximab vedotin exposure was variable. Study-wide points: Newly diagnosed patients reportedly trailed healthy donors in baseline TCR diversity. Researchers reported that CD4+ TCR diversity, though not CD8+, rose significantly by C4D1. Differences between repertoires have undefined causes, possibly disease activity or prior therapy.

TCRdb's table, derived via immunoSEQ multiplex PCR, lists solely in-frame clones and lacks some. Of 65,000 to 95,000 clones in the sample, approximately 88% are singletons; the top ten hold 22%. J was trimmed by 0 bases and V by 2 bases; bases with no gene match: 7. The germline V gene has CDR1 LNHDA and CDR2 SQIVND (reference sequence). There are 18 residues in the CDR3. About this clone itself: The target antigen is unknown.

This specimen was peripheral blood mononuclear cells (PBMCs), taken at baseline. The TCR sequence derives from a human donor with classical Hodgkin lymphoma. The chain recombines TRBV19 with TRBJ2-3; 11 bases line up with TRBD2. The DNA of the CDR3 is TGTGCCAGTAGTATACGGGCTAGCGGGAGGACTAGCACAGATACGCAGTATTTT. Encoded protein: CASSIRASGRTSTDTQYF. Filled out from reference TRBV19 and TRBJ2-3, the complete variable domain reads DGGITQSPKYLFRKEGQNVTLSCEQNLNHDAMYWYRQDPGQGLRLIYYSQIVNDFQKGDIAEGYSVSREKKESFPLTVTSAQKNPTAFYLCASSIRASGRTSTDTQYFGPGTRLTVL.